This T cell receptor (beta chain) stems from a study of T-cell reconstitution after alpha-beta-depleted transplantation in children. This clonotype came up a few times. Unique molecular identifiers featured in how the TCRbeta library was prepared. TCRdb re-called the PCR reads with MiXCR, one entry per CDR3 protein. The profile shows approximately 400,000 distinct CDR3 sequences, about a tenth of them singletons. CDR3 length equals 16 residues. V dropped 6 bases and J dropped 4; count of bases not matched to a gene: 13. The receptor's source is a human donor who donated a stem cell graft to a child with acute myeloid leukemia. The chain links TRBV12-3 or TRBV12-4 to TRBJ2-5; 8 nucleotides align to TRBD2. This specimen consisted of PBMCs from the stem cell graft donor, obtained from the stem cell graft. CDR3 protein: CASSNGRGPIRETQYF. CDR3 sequence (DNA): TGTGCCAGCAGCAACGGGAGGGGCCCTATCAGAGAGACCCAGTACTTC.